This T cell receptor (beta chain) was sequenced in a study of CD8+ T cells in alopecia areata. For the study at large: The tofacitinib course ran for 6 to 18 months and was followed by 6 months off drug.

Deletions cut 4 bases from V and 3 bases from J, with 3 bases between. Germline V CDR1 and CDR2: SGHAT, FQNNGV. CDR3 length: 11 amino acids. This clone came up many times. This sample includes further DNA sequences coding for the same CDR3. Extraction of RNA preceded its reverse transcription into cDNA, which served as the sequencing template. The method was immunoSEQ multiplex PCR; TCRdb's version includes in-frame clones alone and lacks a portion of them. The sample carries some 99,000 clones, 35% to 45% recorded once. This clonotype originated in a human donor with alopecia areata. V and J are TRBV11-2 and TRBJ2-5; D uncertain. The source material was CD4+ T cells sorted from blood. CDR3 sequence: CASSYEETQYF. Written as DNA, the CDR3 is TGTGCCAGCAGCTACGAAGAGACCCAGTACTTC.